The 26 T cell receptor beta chains presented below share a single source sample, sequenced in a study of shared clonotypes between healthy human individuals. The table came from immunoSEQ multiplex PCR; TCRdb's copy has only in-frame clones and leaves some out. There are around 2,000,000 clones in the sample; about 94% occur only once, and roughly 1.1% lies in the top ten. CD45RO-negative, CCR7-selected cells formed the naive CD8 fraction, which excluded terminally differentiated effector memory CD45RA+ cells. Sequencing was carried out using naive CD8+ T cells sorted from blood. Receptors originate from a man aged 18 to 29 in good health.

The gene calls are TRBV2 and TRBJ2-7, with 9 bases fitting TRBD2. The ends lost 4 bases at V and 7 bases at J; junction bases unmatched: 11. CDR1 and CDR2 from the germline V gene are SNHLY and FYNNEI. The CDR3 has 15 amino acids. CDR3 in amino acids: CASSALREGLGEQYF. The CDR3 DNA follows: TGTGCCAGCAGTGCCCTGCGGGAGGGCCTGGGGGAGCAGTACTTC.

The rearrangement joins TRBV13 to TRBJ2-7; 10 bases align to TRBD1. The germline V gene has CDR1 PRHDT and CDR2 FYEKMQ (reference sequence). The length of the CDR3 is 14 residues. With 5 bases clipped from V and 4 bases from J, the junction kept 5 bases outside the gene matches. The CDR3 loop reads CASSPRTGGYEQYF. The CDR3 bases are TGTGCCAGCAGCCCACGGACAGGGGGGTACGAGCAGTACTTC.

V is TRBV7-2 and J is TRBJ2-7, with TRBD2 identical over 7 bases. The CDR3 totals 16 residues. With 5 bases clipped from V and 1 base from J, the junction kept 11 bases outside the gene matches. CDR1 SGHTA and CDR2 FQGNSA come from the germline V gene. The CDR3 nucleotides read TGTGCCAGCAGCGCTAAGTCCCAGGGAGGGTCCTACGAGCAGTACTTC. Encoded protein: CASSAKSQGGSYEQYF.

The chain couples TRBV2 to TRBJ2-6; D unresolved. The V gene lost 7 bases and the J gene lost 2 bases, with 12 bases spanning the gap. Germline CDR1 SNHLY, CDR2 FYNNEI. This CDR3 contains 15 residues. The CDR3 DNA reads as TGTGCCAGCATCCTGGGTGGCCCTGGGGCCAACGTCCTGACTTTC. The encoded protein is CASILGGPGANVLTF. Combining the CDR3 with reference TRBV2 and TRBJ2-6 gives the whole variable domain EPEVTQTPSHQVTQMGQEVILRCVPISNHLYFYWYRQILGQKVEFLVSFYNNEISEKSEIFDDQFSVERPDGSNFTLKIRSTKLEDSAMYFCASILGGPGANVLTFGAGSRLTVL.

This chain connects TRBV5-5 to TRBJ2-7; 7 bases are shared with TRBD1. Germline V gives CDR1 SGHKS, CDR2 YYEKEE (reference sequence). The CDR3 sequence is 14 residues long. V dropped 2 bases and J dropped 3; count of bases not matched to a gene: 5. The CDR3 sequence is CASSFLTGYYEQYF. CDR3 in DNA: TGTGCCAGCAGCTTTCTGACAGGGTACTACGAGCAGTACTTC.

This clone was seen only once. The conserved phenylalanine or tryptophan normally closing the CDR3 is absent here, so this likely arose from a read error. The DNA is omitted, as the CDR3 cannot be located on it reliably, and the CDR3 follows TCRdb's listing. The rearrangement joins TRBV6-5 to TRBJ2-7; the table's D call of TRBD1 was not tested on the DNA. The CDR3 is 13 residues long, counting both termini. CDR1 and CDR2 (germline): MNHEY, SVGAGI. The CDR3 here is CASSYSLQGAREG.

The CDR3 loop reads CASSQGPGQNTGELFF. DNA of the CDR3: TGCGCCAGCAGCCAAGGCCCGGGACAGAACACCGGGGAGCTGTTTTTT. The chain is built from TRBV4-1 and TRBJ2-2, with TRBD1 as a possible D gene (6 bases). The germline V gene encodes CDR1 MGHRA and CDR2 YSYEKL. V was shortened by 1 base and J by 1 base, with 10 bases between the two germline ends. The CDR3 totals 16 residues.

The CDR3 coding sequence is TGTGCCAGCAGCTACGGGACCACTACCGGGGAGCTGTTTTTT. Translated: CASSYGTTTGELFF. The genes are TRBV7-9 and TRBJ2-2; D assignment may be TRBD1 or TRBD2 (5 bases each). The CDR3 runs to 14 residues. Germline V gene lookup returns CDR1 SEHNR and CDR2 FQNEAQ (reference sequence). Between the trimmed V and J ends, which lost 4 bases and 5 bases, there was a span of 11 bases.

The chain joins TRBV7-9 to TRBJ1-3; D is unclear. Per germline, CDR1 SEHNR and CDR2 FQNEAQ (reference sequence). The CDR3 has 14 residues. Trimming took 2 bases from V and 7 from J, leaving 12 bases between them. The CDR3: CASSLRGNGNTIYF. As DNA, the CDR3 is TGTGCCAGCAGCTTACGTGGTAATGGGAACACCATATATTTT.

The chain uses TRBV11-2 and TRBJ2-7, with 9 bases matching TRBD1. The CDR3 spans 18 residues. The J segment lost 0 bases and the V segment lost 5 bases, leaving 14 bases of the junction unmatched. The V gene's germline CDR1 is SGHAT and CDR2 FQNNGV. The CDR3 spells CASSPPPRTGEASYEQYF. CDR3 coding DNA: TGTGCCAGCAGCCCCCCCCCAAGGACAGGGGAGGCCTCCTACGAGCAGTACTTC.

The rearrangement links TRBV5-1 to TRBJ2-7; 7 bases map to TRBD1. V lost 5 bases, J lost 2 bases, and 7 bases stayed unmatched. Germline V CDR1 and CDR2: SGHRS, YFSETQ. The CDR3 spans 14 residues. The CDR3 DNA reads as TGCGCCAGCAGTTTCGGACAGGTAGCCTACGAGCAGTACTTC. Encoded protein: CASSFGQVAYEQYF.

The rearrangement links TRBV6-4 to TRBJ2-7, with 11 bases fitting TRBD2. Germline V gene data show CDR1 as MRHNA and CDR2 as SNTAGT. CDR3 length: 18 residues. Trimming removed 10 bases from V and 2 bases from J; junction bases left unmatched: 19. The chain's CDR3 is CAIPSRVGTSGPTYEQYF. CDR3 bases: TGTGCCATCCCTTCCCGGGTGGGGACTAGCGGACCTACCTACGAGCAGTACTTC.

The rearrangement links TRBV9 to TRBJ2-3; D not resolved. The germline V and J ends were trimmed by 4 bases and 2 bases, with 14 bases remaining between them. This CDR3 contains 15 residues. Germline V gene lookup returns CDR1 SGDLS and CDR2 YYNGEE. The CDR3 nucleotides read TGTGCCAGCAGCTACACCTGGAGCTACACAGATACGCAGTATTTT. Translating it yields CASSYTWSYTDTQYF.

The V gene is TRBV25-1, the J gene TRBJ2-7; 8 bases are shared with TRBD1. The CDR3 runs 12 residues. The V gene's germline CDR1 is MGHDK and CDR2 SYGVNS. The junction had 4 bases not matched to a gene; V was cut back by 8 bases and J by 4 bases. The CDR3 region has the DNA TGTGCCAGCCAGGGGGCTGGGTACGAGCAGTACTTC. Its protein product is CASQGAGYEQYF.

The chain employs TRBV11-3 and TRBJ2-3; 8 nucleotides agree with TRBD2. Germline trimming cut 5 bases from V and 1 base from J; bases unmatched to any gene: 8. From germline, CDR1 is SGHNT and CDR2 YENEEA. The CDR3 covers 16 residues. The chain's CDR3 is CASSPRAGAGTDTQYF. DNA of the CDR3: TGTGCCAGCAGCCCAAGAGCGGGAGCTGGCACAGATACGCAGTATTTT.

The chain has TRBV6-5 and TRBJ1-2, with a possible D match to TRBD1 (5 bases). This CDR3 has 15 amino acids. Deletions cut 0 bases from V and 5 bases from J, with 13 bases between. CDR1 is MNHEY and CDR2 is SVGAGI in the germline V gene. The DNA for the CDR3 is TGTGCCAGCAGTTACTCGATAGCAGGGAGGTATGGCTACACCTTC. Amino acid sequence: CASSYSIAGRYGYTF.

This sequence joins TRBV19 and TRBJ1-1, with 10 bases that match TRBD1. V lost 5 bases to trimming and J lost 0 bases; unmatched junction nucleotides: 9. In germline, CDR1 is LNHDA, CDR2 SQIVND (reference sequence). The CDR3 length is 17 residues. The DNA for the CDR3 is TGTGCCAGTAGTGATCGACAGGGGGCGCGGATGAACACTGAAGCTTTCTTT. Protein: CASSDRQGARMNTEAFF. The full variable domain, rest sourced from reference TRBV19 and TRBJ1-1, is DGGITQSPKYLFRKEGQNVTLSCEQNLNHDAMYWYRQDPGQGLRLIYYSQIVNDFQKGDIAEGYSVSREKKESFPLTVTSAQKNPTAFYLCASSDRQGARMNTEAFFGQGTRLTVV.

V and J are TRBV2 and TRBJ1-2; 9 bases line up with TRBD1. J was trimmed by 2 bases and V by 8 bases; bases with no gene match: 3. The CDR3 spans 13 residues. Germline V gene lookup returns CDR1 SNHLY and CDR2 FYNNEI. Here the CDR3 reads CASLGQGNYGYTF. DNA for the CDR3: TGTGCCAGCCTCGGACAGGGGAACTATGGCTACACCTTC.

V and J are TRBV6-5 and TRBJ2-5; no reliable D call. The assigned J gene may be wrong: the sequence end matches TRBJ2-7 better. CDR1 is MNHEY and CDR2 is SVGAGI in the germline V gene. The CDR3 is 15 residues long. This CDR3 is CASRPPSGASYEQYF. CDR3 in DNA: TGTGCCAGCAGACCCCCTTCGGGTGCCTCCTACGAGCAGTACTTC.

CDR3 in DNA: TGTGCCAGCAGTTTAGAACAGGGAAGTCAGCCCCAGCATTTT. As protein: CASSLEQGSQPQHF. The chain carries TRBV28 and TRBJ1-5, with D perhaps TRBD1 (6 bases). The CDR3 extends over 14 amino acids. Trimming pared 2 bases from V and 6 bases from J, leaving 11 bases between. CDR1 is MDHEN, CDR2 SYDVKM, per germline.

The chain uses TRBV7-9 and TRBJ2-3; perhaps TRBD2 as D (5 bases). This CDR3 is 17 amino acids long. Germline-derived CDR1 and CDR2 are SEHNR and FQNEAQ (reference sequence). Trimming took off 5 bases at V and 0 bases at J, with 18 bases between the two ends. CDR3 coding DNA: TGTGCCAGCAGCCCAAAAGGGAGCGCAGGTAGCACAGATACGCAGTATTTT. This translates into CASSPKGSAGSTDTQYF. Full variable domain (rest looked up from reference TRBV7-9 and TRBJ2-3): DTGVSQNPRHKITKRGQNVTFRCDPISEHNRLYWYRQTLGQGPEFLTYFQNEAQLEKSRLLSDRFSAERPKGSFSTLEIQRTEQGDSAMYLCASSPKGSAGSTDTQYFGPGTRLTVL.

On this clone itself: This sample also contains other DNA sequences that code for the same CDR3. As DNA, the CDR3 is TGTGCCAGCAGCTTAGCCCCGGGGAGTACAGATACGCAGTATTTT. Translation: CASSLAPGSTDTQYF. The chain employs TRBV7-6 and TRBJ2-3; possibly TRBD2 for D (5 bases). Per germline, CDR1 SGHVS and CDR2 FNYEAQ. There are 15 residues in the CDR3. V lost 0 bases and J 3 bases, leaving 10 bases between the germline ends.

The CDR3 loop is CASSTRESYEQYF. CDR3 in DNA: TGTGCCAGCAGCACGAGGGAATCCTACGAGCAGTACTTC. The rearrangement links TRBV5-5 to TRBJ2-7; possibly TRBD2 for D (5 bases). CDR3 size: 13 residues. Trimming removed 4 bases at V and 1 base at J, with 9 bases between. In germline, CDR1 is SGHKS, CDR2 YYEKEE (reference sequence). Full variable domain (remainder filled in from reference TRBV5-5 and TRBJ2-7): DAGVTQSPTHLIKTRGQQVTLRCSPISGHKSVSWYQQVLGQGPQFIFQYYEKEERGRGNFPDRFSARQFPNYSSELNVNALLLGDSALYLCASSTRESYEQYFGPGTRLTVT.

This clone has a single count. V is TRBV2 and J is TRBJ2-7, with D hard to call. There are 10 residues in the CDR3. The V gene lost 7 bases and the J gene lost 6 bases, with 7 bases spanning the gap. Germline V gene sequence: CDR1 SNHLY, CDR2 FYNNEI. The CDR3 region is CASKDGEQYF. Here the CDR3 DNA reads TGTGCCAGCAAGGACGGCGAGCAGTACTTC. The full variable domain, completed using reference TRBV2 and TRBJ2-7, is EPEVTQTPSHQVTQMGQEVILRCVPISNHLYFYWYRQILGQKVEFLVSFYNNEISEKSEIFDDQFSVERPDGSNFTLKIRSTKLEDSAMYFCASKDGEQYFGPGTRLTVT.

This clone was seen only once. This chain links TRBV7-9 with TRBJ2-1, with 9 bases that match TRBD1. J lost 9 bases, V lost 5 bases, and 14 bases had no gene match. This CDR3 spans 16 amino acids. The germline V gene encodes CDR1 SEHNR and CDR2 FQNEAQ (reference sequence). The CDR3, as DNA: TGTGCCAGCAGCCGCCACGGGGGACAGGGAAGGACTGAGCAGTTCTTC. This codes for CASSRHGGQGRTEQFF.

In nucleotides, the CDR3 is TGCGCCAGCAGCCAAGATGGGGGGGGAGTTCAGCCCCAGCATTTT. Its protein is CASSQDGGGVQPQHF. The V call is TRBV4-1, the J call TRBJ1-5; D perhaps matches TRBD1 (5 bases). V was trimmed by 0 bases and J by 6 bases, leaving 12 bases between them. Germline V CDR1 and CDR2: MGHRA, YSYEKL. This CDR3 spans 15 amino acids.